Listed here are 9 T cell receptor beta chains from one sample, sequenced in a study of blood T cell repertoires in COVID-19. Using immunoSEQ multiplex PCR, the repertoire was profiled, and TCRdb retains in-frame clones only, with some absent. The table records a few hundred thousand clones, approximately 91% of them present only once. Sequencing was carried out using PBMCs or T cells enriched from blood (not recorded which). These receptors all stem from a woman aged 60-70 years who had recovered from COVID-19.

This clone has more than one count but fewer than ten. The chain couples TRBV6-6 to TRBJ2-6; TRBD1 matches at 10 bases. From germline, CDR1 is MNHNY and CDR2 SVGAGI (reference sequence). The CDR3 runs to 17 residues. V was clipped by 5 bases and J by 3 bases; unmatched bases: 7. The CDR3: CASSPRDRGDGANVLTF. In DNA, the CDR3 is TGTGCCAGCAGTCCCCGGGACAGGGGCGATGGGGCCAACGTCCTGACTTTC.

The chain recombines TRBV4-1 with TRBJ2-3; 10 nucleotides align to TRBD2. CDR1 is MGHRA, CDR2 YSYEKL, per germline. The CDR3 extends over 15 amino acids. V shed 2 bases and J 1 base; nucleotides not matched to a gene: 0. The CDR3 protein is CASSQLAGGTDTQYF. DNA for the CDR3: TGCGCCAGCAGCCAACTAGCGGGGGGCACAGATACGCAGTATTTT.

V gene TRBV5-1 combines with J gene TRBJ1-1; D ambiguous. The germline V gene has CDR1 SGHRS and CDR2 YFSETQ. The CDR3 runs to 10 residues. CDR3 DNA: TGCGTCGACTCTAACACTGAAGCTTTCTTT. Its translation is CVDSNTEAFF.

The J gene is TRBJ1-1, the V gene TRBV11-2; maybe TRBD1 (6 bases). Trimming left V 5 bases short and J 1 base short, with 14 bases between. Germline V gene sequence: CDR1 SGHAT, CDR2 FQNNGV. The CDR3 length is 15 residues. The CDR3 region has the DNA TGTGCCAGCAGCGTAAGACAGGAGAGGAACACTGAAGCTTTCTTT. Protein: CASSVRQERNTEAFF.

The J gene is TRBJ2-7, the V gene TRBV6-6; perhaps TRBD2 as D (6 bases). The V gene lost 4 bases and the J gene lost 2 bases, with 12 bases spanning the gap. The CDR3 contains 14 residues. Germline CDR1 is MNHNY and CDR2 is SVGAGI (reference sequence). The CDR3 region is CASSLASVTYEQYV. The CDR3 nucleotides are TGTGCCAGCAGTTTGGCTAGCGTAACCTACGAGCAGTACGTC.

This chain connects TRBV28 to TRBJ2-4; the match to TRBD1 covers 10 bases. This CDR3 is built from 16 residues. J was trimmed by 1 base and V by 1 base; bases with no gene match: 1. In germline, CDR1 is MDHEN, CDR2 SYDVKM. CDR3 bases: TGTGCCAGCAGTTTATCGGGACAGGGGGCCAAAAACATTCAGTACTTC. Protein sequence: CASSLSGQGAKNIQYF.

This chain joins TRBV7-8 and TRBJ1-1, with unresolved D. The CDR3 totals 14 residues. Trimming cost V 5 bases and J 1 base, with 11 bases left between them. Germline V gene lookup returns CDR1 SGHVS and CDR2 FQNEAQ. The chain's CDR3 is CASSVSRQNTEAFF. CDR3 coding DNA: TGTGCCAGCAGCGTTAGCCGGCAGAACACTGAAGCTTTCTTT.

This chain uses TRBV24-1 with TRBJ2-4; no reliable D call. The CDR3 contains 13 residues. Germline CDR1 is KGHDR and CDR2 is SFDVKD. V was pared by 10 bases and J by 0 bases, with 9 bases between. The CDR3 DNA sequence: TGTGCCACAGAGAGATTAGCCAAAAACATTCAGTACTTC. As protein: CATERLAKNIQYF.

This clone was seen once. The chain has TRBV4-2 and TRBJ2-3, with TRBD2 matching 7 bases. Germline assignment: CDR1 LGHNA and CDR2 YNFKEQ. The CDR3 runs 16 residues. Trimming removed 2 bases from V and 5 bases from J; junction bases left unmatched: 10. The CDR3 bases are TGTGCCAGCAGCCAACTTACCGGGACTACAGAAGATACGCAGTATTTT. Translated: CASSQLTGTTEDTQYF.